Shown below are 22 T cell receptor beta chains from a single sample sequenced in a study of cytomegalovirus exposure and HLA in healthy donors. Using immunoSEQ multiplex PCR, the repertoire was profiled, and TCRdb retains in-frame clones only, with some absent. The repertoire consists of 68,000 or so clones, with around 90% occurring once and the leading ten covering approximately 3.4%. Sequencing was done on a sample of PBMCs. The receptor source for this set is a man aged 18 to 35 in good health and CMV-seronegative.

The J gene is TRBJ2-3, the V gene TRBV6-6, with D possibly being TRBD2 (6 bases). Germline CDR1 is MNHNY and CDR2 is SVGAGI (reference sequence). Deletions cut 2 bases from V and 4 bases from J, with 16 bases between. The CDR3 loop spans 16 amino acids. The CDR3 sequence: CASSYAMEGAADTQYF. DNA for the CDR3: TGTGCCAGCAGTTACGCCATGGAGGGTGCGGCAGATACGCAGTATTTT.

The V and J genes are TRBV7-9 and TRBJ2-3, with TRBD2 matching over 13 bases. There are 16 residues in the CDR3. Germline V gene lookup returns CDR1 SEHNR and CDR2 FQNEAQ (reference sequence). Trimming cost V 5 bases and J 2 bases; bases outside gene matches: 4. CDR3 DNA: TGTGCCAGCAGCCGACTAGCGGGAGGATCCACAGATACGCAGTATTTT. Amino acids: CASSRLAGGSTDTQYF.

The J gene is TRBJ1-4, the V gene TRBV5-1; D is ambiguous. The V and J ends lost 2 bases and 2 bases respectively, with 7 bases between them. Germline V gene lookup returns CDR1 SGHRS and CDR2 YFSETQ. The CDR3 is made up of 14 amino acids. DNA of the CDR3: TGCGCCAGCAGCTTCGGGTTCACTAATGAAAAACTGTTTTTT. This sequence encodes CASSFGFTNEKLFF.

V and J are TRBV28 and TRBJ2-5; 14 bases are shared with TRBD2. This CDR3 is 15 amino acids long. From germline, CDR1 is MDHEN and CDR2 SYDVKM. The trim removed 5 bases at V and 3 bases at J, leaving 2 bases unmatched. The CDR3, as DNA: TGTGCCAGCAGTAAGACTAGCGGGAGGGAAGAGACCCAGTACTTC. Translated: CASSKTSGREETQYF.

The chain joins TRBV18 to TRBJ1-1, with unresolved D. The CDR3 sequence is 17 residues long. V was trimmed by 3 bases and J by 2 bases, leaving 19 bases between them. Germline V lookup: CDR1 KGHSH, CDR2 LQKENI. The CDR3 spells CASSPQPLRQINTEAFF. CDR3 in DNA: TGTGCCAGCTCACCGCAACCCCTCAGGCAAATAAACACTGAAGCTTTCTTT.

V is TRBV7-2 and J is TRBJ2-5; a weak D match, TRBD1 (5 bases). From germline, CDR1 is SGHTA and CDR2 FQGNSA. The CDR3 extends over 14 amino acids. The V end lost 5 bases, the J end lost 3 bases, and 13 bases lay between the germline ends. CDR3 nucleotide sequence: TGTGCCAGCAGCGCCCAGGGCGGCAAAGAGACCCAGTACTTC. Translated, it gives CASSAQGGKETQYF. Full variable domain (remainder filled in from reference TRBV7-2 and TRBJ2-5): GAGVSQSPSNKVTEKGKDVELRCDPISGHTALYWYRQSLGQGLEFLIYFQGNSAPDKSGLPSDRFSAERTGGSVSTLTIQRTQQEDSAVYLCASSAQGGKETQYFGPGTRLLVL.

CDR3 nucleotide sequence: TGTGCCAGCAGCCAAGCCCTGACAGGGTACACAGATACGCAGTATTTT. Translated, it gives CASSQALTGYTDTQYF. The rearrangement joins TRBV4-2 to TRBJ2-3; TRBD1 agrees at 7 bases. CDR1 and CDR2 (germline): LGHNA, YNFKEQ. The CDR3 has 16 amino acids. Trimming at V came to 1 base and at J to 2 bases, leaving 6 bases not matched to a gene.

The chain is built from TRBV7-9 and TRBJ2-3, with 7 bases lining up with TRBD2. This CDR3 has 16 amino acids. The germline V gene encodes CDR1 SEHNR and CDR2 FQNEAQ (reference sequence). V shed 4 bases and J 2 bases; nucleotides not matched to a gene: 9. This CDR3 is CASSSILGGDTDTQYF. CDR3 nucleotide sequence: TGTGCCAGCAGCTCAATCTTGGGGGGGGACACAGATACGCAGTATTTT.

This clone was found once. The chain couples TRBV4-2 to TRBJ2-7, with D perhaps TRBD1 (5 bases). This CDR3 has 15 amino acids. V was trimmed by 0 bases and J by 3 bases, leaving 12 bases between them. Germline V CDR1 and CDR2: LGHNA, YNFKEQ. The CDR3 nucleotides read TGTGCCAGCAGCCAAGATTTCGCAGGGCGCTACGAGCAGTACTTC. Protein: CASSQDFAGRYEQYF.

The J gene is TRBJ2-1, the V gene TRBV7-2; 8 bases are a match to TRBD1. The V gene's germline CDR1 is SGHTA and CDR2 FQGNSA. The CDR3 covers 15 residues. The V segment lost 3 bases and the J segment 6 bases; nucleotides outside the gene matches: 7. CDR3 amino acids: CASSFVAGGSNEQFF. CDR3 nucleotide sequence: TGTGCCAGCAGCTTTGTGGCAGGGGGCTCCAATGAGCAGTTCTTC. Full variable domain (rest looked up from reference TRBV7-2 and TRBJ2-1): GAGVSQSPSNKVTEKGKDVELRCDPISGHTALYWYRQSLGQGLEFLIYFQGNSAPDKSGLPSDRFSAERTGGSVSTLTIQRTQQEDSAVYLCASSFVAGGSNEQFFGPGTRLTVL.

Written as DNA, the CDR3 is TGTGCCACCAGCAGAGACTGGAGGGCGGCGGGCTACACCTTC. Its protein product is CATSRDWRAAGYTF. V and J are TRBV15 and TRBJ1-2; D is unresolved. V was pared by 0 bases and J by 8 bases, with 13 bases between. CDR1 and CDR2 (germline): LNHNV, YYDKDF (reference sequence). This CDR3 has 14 amino acids.

Remarks on this clone: This specimen includes other DNA sequences encoding the same CDR3. The gene calls are TRBV4-2 and TRBJ2-1; D remains ambiguous. CDR1 and CDR2 (germline): LGHNA, YNFKEQ. V was shortened by 0 bases and J by 0 bases, with 6 bases between the two germline ends. This CDR3 has 15 amino acids. The CDR3 reads CASSQDPSSYNEQFF. CDR3 DNA: TGTGCCAGCAGCCAAGACCCGAGCTCCTACAATGAGCAGTTCTTC.

The chain links TRBV5-6 to TRBJ1-1, with 7 nucleotides matching TRBD1. The length of the CDR3 is 13 residues. The V and J ends lost 1 base and 7 bases, in that order; junction bases with no gene match: 4. Germline assignment: CDR1 SGHDT and CDR2 YYEEEE. CDR3 in DNA: TGTGCCAGCAGCTTGACAGGGGCCGGTGAAGCTTTCTTT. Amino acids: CASSLTGAGEAFF. Full variable domain (outside the CDR3, taken from reference TRBV5-6 and TRBJ1-1): DAGVTQSPTHLIKTRGQQVTLRCSPKSGHDTVSWYQQALGQGPQFIFQYYEEEERQRGNFPDRFSGHQFPNYSSELNVNALLLGDSALYLCASSLTGAGEAFFGQGTRLTVV.

The chain recombines TRBV19 with TRBJ1-2, with TRBD1 matching over 8 bases. The CDR3 has 13 amino acids. The V gene's germline CDR1 is LNHDA and CDR2 SQIVND (reference sequence). V shed 8 bases and J 0 bases; nucleotides not matched to a gene: 2. CDR3 nucleotide sequence: TGTGCCAGTCGACAGGGGTCTAACTATGGCTACACCTTC. As protein: CASRQGSNYGYTF. Supplemented by reference TRBV19 and TRBJ1-2, the full variable domain reads DGGITQSPKYLFRKEGQNVTLSCEQNLNHDAMYWYRQDPGQGLRLIYYSQIVNDFQKGDIAEGYSVSREKKESFPLTVTSAQKNPTAFYLCASRQGSNYGYTFGSGTRLTVV.

J is TRBJ2-7 and V is TRBV18; 7 nucleotides line up with TRBD2. The ends lost 2 bases at V and 5 bases at J; junction bases unmatched: 9. The length of the CDR3 is 15 residues. From germline, CDR1 is KGHSH and CDR2 LQKENI. Here the CDR3 reads CASSPNEGTTHEQYF. The CDR3, as DNA: TGTGCCAGCTCACCAAATGAGGGGACTACCCACGAGCAGTACTTC. The full variable domain, in which reference TRBV18 and TRBJ2-7 provide the parts outside the CDR3, is NAGVMQNPRHLVRRRGQEARLRCSPMKGHSHVYWYRQLPEEGLKFMVYLQKENIIDESGMPKERFSAEFPKEGPSILRIQQVVRGDSAAYFCASSPNEGTTHEQYFGPGTRLTVT.

The rearrangement uses TRBV28 and TRBJ2-7; TRBD1 agrees at 10 bases. The CDR3 has 17 amino acids. Germline assignment: CDR1 MDHEN and CDR2 SYDVKM. V trimming: 2 bases; J trimming: 3 bases; junction bases outside the gene matches: 10. The CDR3 spells CASSLRDRGPLNYEQYF. Written as DNA, the CDR3 is TGTGCCAGCAGTTTAAGGGACAGGGGACCCTTAAACTACGAGCAGTACTTC.

This clone was seen more than once but under ten times. The genes are TRBV28 and TRBJ2-7, with a weak D call TRBD1 (6 bases). The CDR3 consists of 14 residues. Trimming cost V 4 bases and J 1 base, with 11 bases left between them. Germline V gene sequence: CDR1 MDHEN, CDR2 SYDVKM. The CDR3 region is CASSSPGESYEQYF. For the CDR3, the DNA is TGTGCCAGCAGTTCCCCAGGGGAATCCTACGAGCAGTACTTC.

The table lists this clone with a count of one. The V gene is TRBV4-3, the J gene TRBJ1-2; perhaps TRBD1 as D (5 bases). The CDR3 contains 14 residues. Germline loops: CDR1 LGHNA, CDR2 YSLEER. V was clipped by 4 bases and J by 2 bases, with 11 bases between them. Written as DNA, the CDR3 is TGCGCCAGCAGCCCCCGGGGGGGGAACTATGGCTACACCTTC. Encoded protein: CASSPRGGNYGYTF.

The chain has TRBV28 and TRBJ2-1; 11 positions match TRBD2. J gave up 4 bases and V 7 bases, and 6 bases lay outside the gene matches. The CDR3 is 15 amino acids. From germline, CDR1 is MDHEN and CDR2 SYDVKM. The CDR3 sequence is CASTTGTSGYNEQFF. The CDR3 DNA is TGTGCCAGCACCACCGGGACTAGCGGATACAATGAGCAGTTCTTC.

The chain employs TRBV4-3 and TRBJ2-5, with a possible D match to TRBD1 (5 bases). V was clipped by 1 base and J by 9 bases, with 6 bases between them. The CDR3 loop spans 11 amino acids. Germline V CDR1 and CDR2: LGHNA, YSLEER. The CDR3 sequence is CASSQGQSQYF. CDR3 nucleotides: TGCGCCAGCAGCCAAGGACAGTCCCAGTACTTC.

The V call is TRBV12-5, the J call TRBJ2-2; 14 bases fit TRBD2. This CDR3 contains 16 residues. Trimming took 7 bases from V and 8 from J; bases not matched to a gene: 9. CDR1 and CDR2 (germline): LGHNT, FRNRAP. The CDR3, as DNA: TGTGCTAGTGCCACCGGACTAGCGGGAGGAGAGGGGGAGCTGTTTTTT. Translating it yields CASATGLAGGEGELFF. Using reference TRBV12-5 and TRBJ2-2 for the parts outside the CDR3, the full variable domain is DARVTQTPRHKVTEMGQEVTMRCQPILGHNTVFWYRQTMMQGLELLAYFRNRAPLDDSGMPKDRFSAEMPDATLATLKIQPSEPRDSAVYFCASATGLAGGEGELFFGEGSRLTVL.

V gene TRBV4-3 combines with J gene TRBJ1-1, with 8 positions matching TRBD1. Trimming at V came to 2 bases and at J to 7 bases, leaving 3 bases not matched to a gene. Germline V gene data show CDR1 as LGHNA and CDR2 as YSLEER. This CDR3 has 13 residues. The CDR3: CASSQTGGLEAFF. The CDR3 coding sequence is TGCGCCAGCAGCCAAACAGGGGGACTTGAAGCTTTCTTT.